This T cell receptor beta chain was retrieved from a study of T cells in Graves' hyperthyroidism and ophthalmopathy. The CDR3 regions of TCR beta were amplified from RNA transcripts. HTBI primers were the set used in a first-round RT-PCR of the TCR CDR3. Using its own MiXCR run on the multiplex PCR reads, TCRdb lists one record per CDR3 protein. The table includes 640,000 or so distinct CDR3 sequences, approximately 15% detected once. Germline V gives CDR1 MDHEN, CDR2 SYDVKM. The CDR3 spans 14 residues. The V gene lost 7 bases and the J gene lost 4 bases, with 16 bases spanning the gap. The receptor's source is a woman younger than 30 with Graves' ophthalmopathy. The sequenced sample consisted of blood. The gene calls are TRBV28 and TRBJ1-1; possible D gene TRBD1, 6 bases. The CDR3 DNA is TGTGCCAGCACCCCACTGGTAGGGGGCACTGAAGCTTTCTTT. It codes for CASTPLVGGTEAFF.